This TCR beta chain originates from a study of OX40 agonist ivuxolimab in advanced cancers. Study in general: Age averaged 60 years (range about 20 to 80), and 82.7% were male. General observations from the study: Dosing at 0.1 to 3.0 mg/kg was accompanied by clonal expansion of CD4+ and CD8+ blood T cells by week 6. Fewer expanded clones were found on average in CD4+ than in CD8+ T cells.

Germline loops: CDR1 GTSNPN, CDR2 SVGIG (reference sequence). V shed 1 base and J shed 15 bases, with 16 bases lying between them. This CDR3 region has 12 residues. Repertoires were generated with immunoSEQ multiplex PCR, while TCRdb's copy carries only in-frame clones and drops some. Of more than 85,000 clones in the sample, roughly four fifths are singletons; the top ten hold more than 1.1%. A word on this clone: Its specificity is not known.

Patients were excluded for autoimmune disease history or systemic immunosuppression. The receptor comes from an adult with an advanced solid tumor such as melanoma, head and neck, liver or kidney cancer. The sample consisted of CD4+ or CD8+ T cells sorted from blood, taken in a trial of the OX40 agonist ivuxolimab. V is TRBV30 and J is TRBJ2-4; no definite D call. In nucleotides, the CDR3 is TGTGCCTGGAGTGCCGCTCGCGGCAGACCGTACTTC. Its translation: CAWSAARGRPYF.